The 6 T cell receptor beta chains presented below share a single source sample, sequenced in a study of blood T cells in healthy people across ages. Sample-barcoded 5' priming and a J-beta primer mix drove a second PCR of about 6 to 12 cycles. TCRdb ran MiXCR on the 5' RACE reads and lists one entry per CDR3 protein. Here the sample spans hundreds of thousands of distinct CDR3 sequences, around 48% being singletons. Input material: blood. These TCRs come from a man aged 80 or over in good health.

The rearrangement uses TRBV5-1 and TRBJ1-1, with D unclear. V was trimmed by 0 bases and J by 3 bases, leaving 9 bases between them. There are 14 residues in the CDR3. Germline values: CDR1 SGHRS, CDR2 YFSETQ. The CDR3: CASSLAARDTEAFF. Here the CDR3 DNA reads TGCGCCAGCAGCTTGGCCGCGAGAGACACTGAAGCTTTCTTT.

This clonotype was seen a handful of times. The V and J genes are TRBV9 and TRBJ2-2; TRBD1 agrees at 9 bases. V shed 2 bases and J 7 bases; nucleotides not matched to a gene: 9. This CDR3 is 16 amino acids long. CDR1 and CDR2 from the germline V gene are SGDLS and YYNGEE. The CDR3 DNA reads as TGTGCCAGCAGCGTTAATACAGGGGGCGAGGGCGGGGAGCTGTTTTTT. It yields the protein CASSVNTGGEGGELFF.

The genes are TRBV3-1 and TRBJ2-4; perhaps D is TRBD1 or TRBD2 (5 bases each). The J call may be incorrect, as the DNA end agrees better with TRBJ2-7. Germline V gene sequence: CDR1 LGHDT, CDR2 YNNKEL (reference sequence). The CDR3 loop spans 14 amino acids. This chain's CDR3 is CASSQAEGPYEQYF. The CDR3 nucleotides read TGTGCCAGCAGCCAAGCTGAGGGACCCTACGAGCAGTACTTC.

V usage is TRBV11-2 and J usage is TRBJ2-2; D remains ambiguous. CDR1 SGHAT and CDR2 FQNNGV come from the germline V gene. The V gene lost 0 bases and the J gene lost 4 bases, with 3 bases spanning the gap. This CDR3 is 13 amino acids long. Here the CDR3 DNA reads TGTGCCAGCAGCTTAGACTCCACCGGGGAGCTGTTTTTT. Amino acids: CASSLDSTGELFF. The full variable domain, its missing parts supplied by reference TRBV11-2 and TRBJ2-2, is EAGVAQSPRYKIIEKRQSVAFWCNPISGHATLYWYQQILGQGPKLLIQFQNNGVVDDSQLPKDRFSAERLKGVDSTLKIQPAKLEDSAVYLCASSLDSTGELFFGEGSRLTVL.

This clonotype was counted a few times. This chain uses TRBV4-3 with TRBJ2-7, with 7 nucleotides matching TRBD1. V gave up 5 bases and J gave up 3 bases; unmatched junction bases: 7. CDR3 size: 14 residues. Germline CDR1 is LGHNA and CDR2 is YSLEER. The CDR3 nucleotides are TGCGCCAGCAGCACGGGACAGTATGGCTACGAGCAGTACTTC. This codes for CASSTGQYGYEQYF.

CDR3 sequence: CASSSTRPYEQYF. Written as DNA, the CDR3 is TGTGCCAGCAGTTCAACGAGACCATACGAGCAGTACTTC. The rearrangement joins TRBV6-2 or TRBV6-3 to TRBJ2-4; no definite D call. The J call may be mistaken, given a closer DNA end match to TRBJ2-7. Germline loops: CDR1 MNHEY, CDR2 SVGEGT. The CDR3 consists of 13 residues.